This T cell receptor (beta chain) emerged from a study of OX40 agonist ivuxolimab in advanced cancers. About the study: Prior checkpoint blockade (anti-PD-1, anti-PD-L1 or anti-CTLA-4) was permitted; approximately 40% had it. Three partial responders included one hepatocellular carcinoma patient and two cutaneous melanoma patients.

The CDR3 is 8 amino acids. V lost 8 bases and J lost 7, with 3 bases in between. CDR1 SGHAT and CDR2 FQNNGV come from the germline V gene. Data came from immunoSEQ multiplex PCR; TCRdb stores just in-frame clones and leaves some out. Here the sample spans approximately 90,000 clones, 89% being singletons. The TCR sequence derives from an adult with an advanced solid tumor such as melanoma, head and neck, liver or kidney cancer. The starting material was CD4+ or CD8+ T cells sorted from blood, obtained in a trial of the OX40 agonist ivuxolimab. The chain is built from TRBV11-2 and TRBJ2-7; D remains ambiguous. The CDR3 nucleotides are TGTGCCAGCGGGGAGCAGTACTTC. This translates into CASGEQYF. Full variable domain (rest looked up from reference TRBV11-2 and TRBJ2-7): EAGVAQSPRYKIIEKRQSVAFWCNPISGHATLYWYQQILGQGPKLLIQFQNNGVVDDSQLPKDRFSAERLKGVDSTLKIQPAKLEDSAVYLCASGEQYFGPGTRLTVT.